This TCR beta chain appears in the sequencing data of a study of T cell responses to AZD1222 COVID-19 vaccine. The table lists this clone with a few counts. Libraries were prepared by immunoSEQ multiplex PCR; TCRdb keeps only in-frame clonotypes and omits some of them. The table shows nearly 35,000 clones, with around 88% occurring only once. The CDR3 is made up of 16 amino acids. In germline, CDR1 is PRHDT, CDR2 FYEKMQ (reference sequence). J lost 0 bases, V lost 5 bases, and 2 bases had no gene match. The chain uses TRBV13 and TRBJ1-4, with TRBD1 matching over 11 bases. The sequenced sample was peripheral blood, obtained on day 0 of AZD1222 vaccination. The receptor was derived from an adult in good health. As DNA, the CDR3 is TGTGCCAGCAGCGGGACAGGGGGGGCAACTAATGAAAAACTGTTTTTT. This translates into CASSGTGGATNEKLFF.